One sample yielded the 12 T cell receptor beta chains listed below, sequenced in a study of blood T cell repertoires in COVID-19. The method was immunoSEQ multiplex PCR; TCRdb's version includes in-frame clones alone and lacks a portion of them. The data contain approximately 400,000 clones, around 84% of them seen just once; the ten biggest clones take up roughly 1.2%. Sequenced input: peripheral blood. The receptors derive from a human donor with acute or convalescent COVID-19. The donor label of this sample is uncertain.

CDR3 sequence: CASSRVLNSGNTIYF. CDR3 bases: TGTGCCAGCAGCCGAGTTTTAAACTCTGGAAACACCATATATTTT. V gene TRBV2 combines with J gene TRBJ1-3; D is unclear. The CDR3 spans 15 residues. Per germline, CDR1 SNHLY and CDR2 FYNNEI. V was clipped by 6 bases and J by 0 bases, with 12 bases between them.

The V and J genes are TRBV9 and TRBJ2-4; 13 bases are a match to TRBD2. Per germline, CDR1 SGDLS and CDR2 YYNGEE. This CDR3 region has 14 residues. The ends lost 0 bases at V and 13 bases at J; junction bases unmatched: 4. The CDR3 DNA sequence: TGTGCCAGCAGCGTAGGGGGACTAGCGGGACGACAGTACTTC. It specifies CASSVGGLAGRQYF.

V usage is TRBV7-6 and J usage is TRBJ2-3, with D perhaps matching TRBD1 (6 bases). Germline CDR1 reads SGHVS; CDR2 reads FNYEAQ. This CDR3 contains 14 residues. V was clipped by 1 base and J by 1 base, with 6 bases between them. The CDR3: CASSLGTGTDTQYF. The CDR3 DNA is TGTGCCAGCAGCTTAGGGACAGGCACAGATACGCAGTATTTT.

This clone turned up a few times. The rearrangement joins TRBV28 to TRBJ1-1, with a possible D match to TRBD1 (5 bases). This CDR3 contains 17 residues. Trimming pared 6 bases from V and 0 bases from J, leaving 20 bases between. The germline gives CDR1 MDHEN, CDR2 SYDVKM. The DNA for the CDR3 is TGTGCCAGCAGCTCCAGTGTAAGGGGAGGGATGAACACTGAAGCTTTCTTT. It specifies CASSSSVRGGMNTEAFF.

As concerns this clone: Other DNA sequences in this specimen translate into the identical CDR3. The V gene is TRBV3-1 (or the pseudogene TRBV3-2), the J gene TRBJ1-2; 10 bases are a match to TRBD1. V shed 8 bases and J 4 bases; nucleotides not matched to a gene: 4. The germline V gene encodes CDR1 LGHDT and CDR2 YNNKEL (reference sequence). The CDR3 loop spans 13 amino acids. CDR3 DNA: TGTGCCAGCCGGGACAGGGGAGGCTATGGCTACACCTTC. Its protein product is CASRDRGGYGYTF.

The V gene is TRBV1, the J gene TRBJ2-2; the table's D call TRBD2 went unverified against the DNA. TRBV1 is termed a pseudogene. CDR3 length: 19 residues. CDR3 sequence: CTSSQEGSSGGARTGELFF. CDR3 in DNA: TGCACCAGCAGCCAAGAAGGGTCTAGCGGGGGGGCGCGGACCGGGGAGCTGTTTTTT.

The chain uses TRBV27 and TRBJ1-2; D is uncertain. V dropped 2 bases and J dropped 5 bases, with 9 bases sitting between them. The CDR3 is 13 residues long. The germline CDR1 and CDR2 sequences are MNHEY and SMNVEV (reference sequence). The CDR3 reads CASSLGSGYGYTF. The CDR3 DNA sequence: TGTGCCAGCAGTTTAGGGTCAGGATATGGCTACACCTTC.

This chain uses TRBV30 with TRBJ1-2; weak D call: TRBD1 (6 bases). The germline gives CDR1 GTSNPN, CDR2 SVGIG (reference sequence). The V and J ends lost 1 base and 7 bases respectively, with 16 bases between them. CDR3 length equals 14 residues. CDR3 bases: TGTGCCTGGAGTGGTGTGGGACCCAGGGGTGGCTACACCTTC. The encoded protein is CAWSGVGPRGGYTF.

V gene TRBV7-8 combines with J gene TRBJ2-7; possibly TRBD1 for D (6 bases). Germline CDR1 SGHVS, CDR2 FQNEAQ. V was pared by 2 bases and J by 0 bases, with 11 bases between. This CDR3 contains 15 residues. The CDR3 nucleotides read TGTGCCAGCAGCTTAAGTCAGGGGCCCTCCTACGAGCAGTACTTC. It yields the protein CASSLSQGPSYEQYF.

The chain uses TRBV5-4 and TRBJ2-7; 8 positions match TRBD2. Germline V CDR1 and CDR2: SGHNT, YYREEE (reference sequence). CDR3 length: 15 amino acids. V was clipped by 4 bases and J by 3 bases; unmatched bases: 9. The CDR3 loop reads CASSVLSGRGYEQYF. The CDR3 DNA follows: TGTGCCAGCAGCGTTCTCAGCGGGAGAGGCTACGAGCAGTACTTC. The whole variable domain, remainder taken from reference TRBV5-4 and TRBJ2-7, is ETGVTQSPTHLIKTRGQQVTLRCSSQSGHNTVSWYQQALGQGPQFIFQYYREEENGRGNFPPRFSGLQFPNYSSELNVNALELDDSALYLCASSVLSGRGYEQYFGPGTRLTVT.

This clone turned up a few times. The rearrangement joins TRBV7-9 to TRBJ2-1; 10 bases map to TRBD2. Germline V lookup: CDR1 SEHNR, CDR2 FQNEAQ (reference sequence). V dropped 4 bases and J dropped 3; count of bases not matched to a gene: 3. The CDR3 runs to 15 residues. The CDR3 nucleotides are TGTGCCAGCAGCTATAGCGGGGGGTACTACAATGAGCAGTTCTTC. Amino acids: CASSYSGGYYNEQFF.

This clone was seen many times. This sequence joins TRBV7-9 and TRBJ2-3, with no clear D. CDR3 length: 14 amino acids. Between the trimmed V and J ends, which lost 5 bases and 6 bases, there was a span of 15 bases. Germline CDR1 SEHNR, CDR2 FQNEAQ (reference sequence). In DNA form, the CDR3 reads TGTGCCAGCAGCACCCGGGTCTCTGGGGATACGCAGTATTTT. This translates into CASSTRVSGDTQYF.